The clone carrying this TCR beta chain was seen more than once but under ten times. V shed 4 bases and J 6 bases; nucleotides not matched to a gene: 15. Germline CDR1 and CDR2: SNHLY and FYNNEI. CDR3 size: 17 residues. The sample belongs to a study of blood T cells in healthy people across ages. Together with a sample-barcoded 5' primer, a J-beta primer mix was included in a second PCR lasting about 6 to 11 cycles. TCRdb used MiXCR to reprocess the 5' RACE reads, holding one entry per CDR3 protein. In the table there are 780,000 or so distinct CDR3 sequences, around 25% of which are singletons. Isolation per sample recovered at least 7 million PBMCs. The sample was also reused in another study, on T cells of mothers and their children.

This clonotype was obtained from a boy younger than 18 in good health. The sample taken for sequencing was blood. This chain joins TRBV2 and TRBJ2-7; 10 bases line up with TRBD2. CDR3 nucleotide sequence: TGTGCCAGCAGTGTGAGAGGGCCCGCTAGCGGGGGTCGCGAGCAGTACTTC. Protein sequence: CASSVRGPASGGREQYF.